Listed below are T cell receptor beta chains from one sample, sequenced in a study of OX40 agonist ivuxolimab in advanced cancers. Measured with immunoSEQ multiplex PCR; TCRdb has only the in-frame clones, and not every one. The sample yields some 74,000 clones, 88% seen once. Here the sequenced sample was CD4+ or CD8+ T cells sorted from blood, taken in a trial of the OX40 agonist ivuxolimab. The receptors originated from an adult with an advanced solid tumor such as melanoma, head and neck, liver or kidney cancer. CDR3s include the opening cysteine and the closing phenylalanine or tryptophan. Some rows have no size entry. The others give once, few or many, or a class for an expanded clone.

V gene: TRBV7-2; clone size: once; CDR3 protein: CASSLEGQRGADTQYF
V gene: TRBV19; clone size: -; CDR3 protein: CATRPSGPDYEQYF
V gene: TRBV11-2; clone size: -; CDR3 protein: CASSLLAGAYNEQFF
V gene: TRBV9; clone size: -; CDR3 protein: CASSVEGSGVSYEQYF
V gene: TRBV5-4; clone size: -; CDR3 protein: CASSLAQNTEAFF
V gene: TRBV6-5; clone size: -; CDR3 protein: CASSRDRDTGELFF
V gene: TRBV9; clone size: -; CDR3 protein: CASQPGHSGTRNEQYF
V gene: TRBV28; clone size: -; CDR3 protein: CASQGAFNEQYF
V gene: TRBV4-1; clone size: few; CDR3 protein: CASSQDPPGSELQFF
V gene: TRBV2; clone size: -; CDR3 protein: CASNLDGRYYGYTF
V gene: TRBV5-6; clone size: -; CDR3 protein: CASSSARRGFLNTIYF
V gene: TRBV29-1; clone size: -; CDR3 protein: CSVVRQGNHNEQFF
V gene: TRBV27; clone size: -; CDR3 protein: CASSPRLAGGPGEQFF
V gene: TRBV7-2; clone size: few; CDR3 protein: CASSPHRPGTGSDTQYF
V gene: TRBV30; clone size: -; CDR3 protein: CAWSLESKGYTF
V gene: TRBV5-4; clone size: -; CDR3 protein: CASSLGGGDEQFF
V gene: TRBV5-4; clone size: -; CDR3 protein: CASSPQGEKTEAFF
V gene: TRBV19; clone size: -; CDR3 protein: CASRQGRDTGELFF
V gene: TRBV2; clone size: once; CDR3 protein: CASSGDGAGANVLTF
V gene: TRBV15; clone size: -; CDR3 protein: CATSGGLLVGQPQHF
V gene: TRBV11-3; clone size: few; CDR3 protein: CASTPPGQGAGELFF
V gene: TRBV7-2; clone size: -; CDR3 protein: CASSLDPGTGYTF
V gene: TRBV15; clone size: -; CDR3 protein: CATSSGLREQYF
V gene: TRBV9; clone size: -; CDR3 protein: CASSVGLANEKLFF
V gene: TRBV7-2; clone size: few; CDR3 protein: CASSFRSNQPQHF
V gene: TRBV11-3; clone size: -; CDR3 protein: CASSLDAYEQYF
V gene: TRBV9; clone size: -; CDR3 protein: CASARTSGGGELFF
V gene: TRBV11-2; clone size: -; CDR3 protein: CASSLVRSTYEQYF
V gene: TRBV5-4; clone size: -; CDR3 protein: CASSPDPINEKLFF
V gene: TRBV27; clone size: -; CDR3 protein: CASSSRTGTHEQYF